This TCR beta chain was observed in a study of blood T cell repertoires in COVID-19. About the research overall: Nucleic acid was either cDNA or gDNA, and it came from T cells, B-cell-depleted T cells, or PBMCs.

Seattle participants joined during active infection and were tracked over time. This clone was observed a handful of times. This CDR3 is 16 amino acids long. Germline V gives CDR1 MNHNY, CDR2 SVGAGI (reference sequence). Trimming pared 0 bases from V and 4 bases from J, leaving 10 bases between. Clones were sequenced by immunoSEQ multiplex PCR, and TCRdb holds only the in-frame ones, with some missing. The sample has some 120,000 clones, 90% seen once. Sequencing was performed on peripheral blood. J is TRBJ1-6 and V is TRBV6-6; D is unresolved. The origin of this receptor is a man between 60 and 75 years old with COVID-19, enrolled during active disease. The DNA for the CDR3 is TGTGCCAGCAGTTACTCGATCGCAGGATATAATTCACCCCTCCACTTT. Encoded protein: CASSYSIAGYNSPLHF.